The 22 T cell receptor beta chains below come from one sample, sequenced in a study of blood T cell repertoires in COVID-19. Profiling relied on immunoSEQ multiplex PCR, and the TCRdb table lists in-frame clones only, not all of them. In the table there are roughly 500,000 clones, approximately 83% of which are singletons. The sequencing input was peripheral blood. These receptors all come from a human donor in a cohort sampled during active COVID-19.

The chain joins TRBV27 to TRBJ1-1; no reliable D call. The length of the CDR3 is 13 residues. The germline V and J ends were trimmed by 3 bases and 9 bases, with 14 bases remaining between them. The germline V gene encodes CDR1 MNHEY and CDR2 SMNVEV (reference sequence). The CDR3: CASSFWGGDKAFF. The CDR3 region has the DNA TGTGCCAGCAGTTTCTGGGGAGGCGATAAAGCTTTCTTT.

CDR3 sequence reads: CASSGGLNYGYTF. CDR3 sequence (DNA): TGTGCCAGCAGCGGTGGGCTTAACTATGGCTACACCTTC. The rearrangement uses TRBV7-6 and TRBJ1-2; D gene ambiguous. The CDR3 totals 13 residues. V lost 5 bases, J lost 1 base, and 8 bases lay in between. The germline V gene encodes CDR1 SGHVS and CDR2 FNYEAQ.

The V and J genes are TRBV29-1 and TRBJ2-1, with 10 bases matching TRBD2. CDR1 and CDR2 from the germline V gene are SQVTM and ANQGSEA. V shed 6 bases, J shed 9 bases, and the junction held 14 bases outside the gene matches. The CDR3 loop spans 15 amino acids. CDR3 residues: CSVPVGLAERGEQFF. The CDR3 coding sequence is TGCAGCGTCCCTGTCGGACTAGCGGAGAGGGGTGAGCAGTTCTTC.

This clone appeared once. This sequence joins TRBV18 and TRBJ2-7; 9 bases map to TRBD1. The CDR3 has 15 amino acids. V gave up 6 bases and J gave up 0 bases; unmatched junction bases: 6. In germline, CDR1 is KGHSH, CDR2 LQKENI. CDR3 DNA sequence: TGTGCCAGCTCGCTGGGACAGGGCCGCTCCTACGAGCAGTACTTC. Protein: CASSLGQGRSYEQYF.

The chain employs TRBV4-2 and TRBJ1-5; D is ambiguous. V was clipped by 3 bases and J by 1 base, with 4 bases between them. The V gene's germline CDR1 is LGHNA and CDR2 YNFKEQ. This CDR3 is built from 13 residues. CDR3 region: CASSQRSNQPQHF. In DNA form, the CDR3 reads TGTGCCAGCAGCCAGCGAAGCAATCAGCCCCAGCATTTT.

The rearrangement uses TRBV15 and TRBJ1-2; TRBD1 matches 9 bases. Losses at the gene ends were 2 bases for V and 2 bases for J; bases not matched to a gene: 3. Per the germline V gene, CDR1 is LNHNV and CDR2 is YYDKDF (reference sequence). The length of the CDR3 is 15 residues. The CDR3 spells CATSRTGQGNYGYTF. Here the CDR3 DNA reads TGTGCCACCAGCAGAACAGGACAGGGGAACTATGGCTACACCTTC. Together with reference TRBV15 and TRBJ1-2, the CDR3 gives the full variable domain: DAMVIQNPRYQVTQFGKPVTLSCSQTLNHNVMYWYQQKSSQAPKLLFHYYDKDFNNEADTPDNFQSRRPNTSFCFLDIRSPGLGDTAMYLCATSRTGQGNYGYTFGSGTRLTVV.

The chain joins TRBV7-9 to TRBJ1-2, with no clear D. The V end lost 5 bases, the J end lost 0 bases, and 13 bases lay between the germline ends. CDR1 and CDR2 from the germline V gene are SEHNR and FQNEAQ (reference sequence). CDR3 length: 15 amino acids. CDR3 amino acids: CASSPMGTTNYGYTF. The CDR3 DNA follows: TGTGCCAGCAGCCCGATGGGCACAACTAACTATGGCTACACCTTC.

This clone was seen at least ten times. The chain links TRBV3-1 (or the pseudogene TRBV3-2) to TRBJ1-3; the match to TRBD1 covers 10 bases. Trimming at V came to 10 bases and at J to 1 base, leaving 10 bases not matched to a gene. The germline V gene has CDR1 LGHDT and CDR2 YNNKEL (reference sequence). The CDR3 runs to 16 residues. This CDR3 is CAKRLGQGISGNTIYF. As DNA, the CDR3 is TGTGCCAAACGGCTGGGACAGGGGATATCTGGAAACACCATATATTTT.

The chain combines TRBV11-2 with TRBJ2-7; 7 bases align to TRBD1. The CDR3 has 15 residues. The ends lost 3 bases at V and 0 bases at J; junction bases unmatched: 5. CDR1 and CDR2 (germline): SGHAT, FQNNGV. For the CDR3, the DNA is TGTGCCAGCAGCTTTGGACAGGCCAGCTCCTACGAGCAGTACTTC. This sequence encodes CASSFGQASSYEQYF.

The gene calls are TRBV3-1 (or the pseudogene TRBV3-2) and TRBJ2-3; D perhaps matches TRBD2 (6 bases). The CDR3 has 15 residues. V shed 4 bases and J shed 2 bases, with 13 bases lying between them. Per germline, CDR1 LGHDT and CDR2 YNNKEL (reference sequence). CDR3 region: CASSLQTRVTDTQYF. The CDR3 DNA reads TGTGCCAGCAGCCTTCAGACTAGAGTCACAGATACGCAGTATTTT.

This clone showed up just a few times. The CDR3 DNA reads TGCGCCAGCAGCGTCAGTGAAGGGGTCGGTGCTTTCTTT. It specifies CASSVSEGVGAFF. The genes are TRBV5-1 and TRBJ1-1, with D perhaps TRBD1 (5 bases). Between the trimmed V and J ends, which lost 4 bases and 11 bases, there was a span of 18 bases. This CDR3 comprises 13 residues. Germline CDR1 is SGHRS and CDR2 is YFSETQ.

The genes are TRBV19 and TRBJ1-3, with 7 bases that match TRBD1. The V gene end was trimmed by 6 bases and the J gene end by 4 bases; junction bases not matched to a gene: 9. CDR1 is LNHDA and CDR2 is SQIVND in the germline V gene (reference sequence). The CDR3 totals 15 residues. The CDR3 DNA reads TGTGCCAGTAGCCGCCGACAGGGTGAAGGAAACACCATATATTTT. This sequence encodes CASSRRQGEGNTIYF.

This chain uses TRBV18 with TRBJ1-6, with D possibly TRBD1 on 5 matching bases. The germline V and J ends were trimmed by 6 bases and 10 bases, with 13 bases remaining between them. Germline V gene data show CDR1 as KGHSH and CDR2 as LQKENI. The length of the CDR3 is 13 residues. Written as DNA, the CDR3 is TGTGCCAGCTCCGGGACGGGGGTCTCACCCCTCCACTTT. Translation gives CASSGTGVSPLHF.

This clone was detected only once. The V call is TRBV6-6, the J call TRBJ1-5; D is uncertain. The germline V gene encodes CDR1 MNHNY and CDR2 SVGAGI (reference sequence). The CDR3 has 14 residues. V gave up 7 bases and J gave up 1 base, with 11 bases separating them. CDR3 coding DNA: TGTGCCAGCACACGGCGGGAAAGCAATCAGCCCCAGCATTTT. The encoded protein is CASTRRESNQPQHF.

The V call is TRBV5-1, the J call TRBJ2-1; 9 bases agree with TRBD1. Trimming removed 3 bases from V and 4 bases from J; junction bases left unmatched: 8. Germline-derived CDR1 and CDR2 are SGHRS and YFSETQ. This CDR3 is built from 16 residues. Here the CDR3 reads CASSSTLGQGYNEQFF. CDR3 DNA sequence: TGCGCCAGCAGCTCCACTCTCGGACAGGGGTACAATGAGCAGTTCTTC.

The rearrangement links TRBV30 to TRBJ1-2; D remains ambiguous. Trimming removed 5 bases at V and 4 bases at J, with 17 bases between. This CDR3 region has 14 residues. Per germline, CDR1 GTSNPN and CDR2 SVGIG (reference sequence). The CDR3 DNA is TGTGCCTGGGCTGCGGAGGGTTTTACCTATGGCTACACCTTC. It translates to CAWAAEGFTYGYTF.

J is TRBJ2-2 and V is TRBV11-1; possible D gene TRBD2, 5 bases. Per germline, CDR1 SGHAT and CDR2 FQDESV (reference sequence). The V gene lost 3 bases and the J gene lost 7 bases, with 18 bases spanning the gap. The CDR3 totals 16 residues. The CDR3: CASSFQAVLAGGELFF. Here the CDR3 DNA reads TGTGCCAGCAGCTTTCAGGCCGTGCTAGCTGGCGGGGAGCTGTTTTTT.

The CDR3 bases are TGCAGCGTTGGCCAAGGACGGAGGAATGAAAAACTGTTTTTT. Encoded protein: CSVGQGRRNEKLFF. The chain recombines TRBV29-1 with TRBJ1-4; D gene ambiguous. Trimming removed 4 bases from V and 5 bases from J, with 14 bases in between. This CDR3 is built from 14 residues. CDR1 and CDR2 (germline): SQVTM, ANQGSEA.

CDR3 nucleotide sequence: TGTGCCAGCAGTTACTTTAGCGGGAGGAACACCGGGGAGCTGTTTTTT. This encodes CASSYFSGRNTGELFF. This chain joins TRBV28 and TRBJ2-2, with TRBD2 matching 9 bases. Germline lookup yields CDR1 MDHEN and CDR2 SYDVKM. This CDR3 contains 16 residues. The junction had 4 bases not matched to a gene; V was cut back by 4 bases and J by 1 base.

The V call is TRBV7-3, the J call TRBJ1-1; D possibly corresponds to TRBD1 (6 bases). Trimming stripped 5 bases from V and 0 bases from J, with 13 bases between. Germline CDR1 and CDR2: SGHTA and FQGTGA. The CDR3 has 15 residues. The CDR3 protein is CASSPQGPLNTEAFF. The CDR3 bases are TGTGCCAGCAGCCCACAGGGTCCGTTGAACACTGAAGCTTTCTTT.

In its sample, this clone was seen a few times. J is TRBJ1-1 and V is TRBV12-3 or TRBV12-4, with a weak D call TRBD1 (6 bases). CDR3 length: 13 amino acids. The ends were cut back, 6 bases at V and 4 bases at J, with 12 bases in the middle. CDR3 sequence reads: CASSTMDSTEAFF. CDR3 DNA sequence: TGTGCCAGCAGCACGATGGACAGCACTGAAGCTTTCTTT.

The CDR3 here is CASSITNQDTQYF. The CDR3 region has the DNA TGTGCCAGTAGTATCACAAACCAAGATACGCAGTATTTT. The V call is TRBV19, the J call TRBJ2-3, with unresolved D. Between the trimmed V and J ends, which lost 3 bases and 5 bases, there was a span of 9 bases. CDR3 length: 13 amino acids. The germline V gene encodes CDR1 LNHDA and CDR2 SQIVND (reference sequence).